At least ten counts were recorded for the clone carrying this TCR beta chain. Its antigen is unknown. Researchers took RNA transcripts and amplified the TCR beta CDR3 regions from them. A set of HTBI primers served as the primers for a first-round RT-PCR of the TCR CDR3. TCRdb re-called the multiplex PCR reads with MiXCR, one entry per CDR3 protein. The sample yields 500,000 to 750,000 distinct CDR3 sequences, 11% to 15% seen once. This specimen belongs to a study of T cells in Graves' hyperthyroidism and ophthalmopathy. On the study more broadly: Blood from the periphery was taken at initial diagnosis, before any treatment.

A NOSPECS grade of at least 4, a Clinical Activity Score of at least 3 and duration under 3 months were recorded in ophthalmopathy patients. Diagnostic decisions used clinical symptoms, serum thyroxine and TRAb, thyroid ultrasound and orbital computed tomography. The study, taken as a whole, reports: With a median lead of around 6.7 months before onset, the model predicted ophthalmopathy.

What was sequenced was blood. The receptor comes from a woman under 30 with Graves' ophthalmopathy.

This CDR3 is CASSQDHQGEKLFF. DNA of the CDR3: TGTGCCAGCAGCCAAGATCACCAGGGAGAAAAACTGTTTTTT. The chain links TRBV3-1 to TRBJ1-4, with D possibly TRBD1 on 5 matching bases. V gave up 0 bases and J gave up 8 bases, with 10 bases separating them. Germline CDR1 LGHDT, CDR2 YNNKEL (reference sequence). The CDR3 spans 14 residues.